The clone carrying this T cell receptor beta chain showed up many times. Its antigen is not identified. Findings and caveats of the study: Tumor Treg TCRs overlapped most with tumor naive CD4+ cells. The larger cohort examined one V-J beta rearrangement, not whole repertoires. In terms of TCR gene usage, tumor memory CD4+ T cells clustered together with blood and lymph node memory CD4+ cells, as well as with lymph node naive CD4+ cells.

Treg sorting used a CD4+CD25+CD127-/low gate. Full-length variable regions came from constant-region reverse primers plus semi-nested Nested Universal Primer A PCR. TCRdb re-called the 5' RACE reads with MiXCR, one entry per CDR3 protein. The sample lists tens of thousands of distinct CDR3 sequences; approximately 27% were seen once. Deletions cut 4 bases from V and 7 bases from J, with 29 bases between. Germline CDR1 SGHRS, CDR2 YFSETQ. The CDR3 is 19 residues long. The clonotype originates from a female donor with breast cancer. The chain recombines TRBV5-1 with TRBJ2-2, with D possibly being TRBD1 (5 bases). The sample taken for sequencing was tumor-infiltrating Tregs sorted from the breast tumor. CDR3: CASSLRSVRTLRFDGELFF. The CDR3 DNA reads TGCGCCAGCAGCCTGAGGTCGGTCCGGACACTCAGGTTCGACGGGGAGCTGTTTTTT.